Presented here are 26 T cell receptor beta chains from one specimen sequenced in a study of shared clonotypes between healthy human individuals. Repertoires were generated with immunoSEQ multiplex PCR, while TCRdb's copy carries only in-frame clones and drops some. The data show some 690,000 clones, with 80% to 95% seen just once and less than 40% held by the top ten. Sequencing was carried out using memory CD8+ T cells from PBMCs. Sample subset: CD45RO+ cells pooled with CCR7-negative TemRA cells. These receptor sequences come from a man between 18 and 29 years old in good health. Some clones in this sample may be carry-over from other donors' samples.

V usage is TRBV5-1 and J usage is TRBJ2-3, with 14 nucleotides matching TRBD2. The CDR3 is 19 amino acids. J lost 4 bases, V lost 3 bases, and 13 bases had no gene match. Germline CDR1 and CDR2: SGHRS and YFSETQ. The CDR3 protein is CASSWKPGLAGVVADTQYF. Here the CDR3 DNA reads TGCGCCAGCAGCTGGAAACCGGGACTAGCGGGAGTCGTGGCAGATACGCAGTATTTT.

The chain joins TRBV10-3 to TRBJ2-1, with D tentatively TRBD2 (5 bases). V shed 5 bases and J shed 0 bases, with 8 bases lying between them. In germline, CDR1 is ENHRY, CDR2 SYGVKD. CDR3 size: 14 residues. CDR3 sequence: CAISIGSSYNEQFF. DNA for the CDR3: TGTGCCATCAGTATTGGGAGCTCCTACAATGAGCAGTTCTTC.

The gene calls are TRBV28 and TRBJ1-2; D is ambiguous. The CDR3 spans 14 residues. Between the trimmed V and J ends, which lost 4 bases and 2 bases, there was a span of 11 bases. Germline CDR1 reads MDHEN; CDR2 reads SYDVKM. The CDR3: CASSWTGNNYGYTF. The CDR3 DNA is TGTGCCAGCAGTTGGACGGGTAACAACTATGGCTACACCTTC.

V is TRBV5-1 and J is TRBJ2-1, with a weak D call TRBD2 (6 bases). Trimming took off 4 bases at V and 0 bases at J, with 8 bases between the two ends. Per germline, CDR1 SGHRS and CDR2 YFSETQ. The CDR3 is 14 residues long. The CDR3 DNA sequence: TGCGCCAGCAGCGGGAGGAGCTCCTACAATGAGCAGTTCTTC. This gives the protein CASSGRSSYNEQFF.

The chain joins TRBV6-5 to TRBJ2-1; D gene uncertain. Between the trimmed V and J ends, which lost 6 bases and 3 bases, there was a span of 12 bases. Per germline, CDR1 MNHEY and CDR2 SVGAGI. The CDR3 runs 14 residues. CDR3 sequence (DNA): TGTGCCAGCAGCTACAAAATCGACTACAATGAGCAGTTCTTC. It specifies CASSYKIDYNEQFF.

This clone was recorded a few times. This chain links TRBV13 with TRBJ1-2, with D possibly TRBD1 on 5 matching bases. The CDR3 spans 10 residues. Germline V gene lookup returns CDR1 PRHDT and CDR2 FYEKMQ (reference sequence). V was pared by 6 bases and J by 6 bases, with 5 bases between. The CDR3 protein is CASRGDGYTF. The CDR3 bases are TGTGCCAGCAGGGGGGATGGCTACACCTTC.

This sequence joins TRBV14 and TRBJ1-2; D may be TRBD1 (6 bases). This CDR3 has 15 amino acids. From germline, CDR1 is SGHDN and CDR2 FVKESK. V lost 0 bases and J 7 bases, leaving 15 bases between the germline ends. CDR3 protein: CASSQDRQGFSGYTF. Written as DNA, the CDR3 is TGTGCCAGCAGCCAAGACCGTCAGGGGTTCTCTGGCTACACCTTC.

The V call is TRBV9, the J call TRBJ2-6; D is ambiguous. Germline V lookup: CDR1 SGDLS, CDR2 YYNGEE. This CDR3 comprises 16 residues. The germline V and J ends were trimmed by 0 bases and 1 base, with 8 bases remaining between them. The DNA for the CDR3 is TGTGCCAGCAGCGTAGGACCTCGATCTGGGGCCAACGTCCTGACTTTC. This gives the protein CASSVGPRSGANVLTF.

The chain carries TRBV19 and TRBJ1-1; D is perhaps TRBD1 (6 bases). This CDR3 spans 15 amino acids. From germline, CDR1 is LNHDA and CDR2 SQIVND (reference sequence). V was trimmed by 3 bases and J by 4 bases, leaving 15 bases between them. The chain's CDR3 is CASSMLGGLGTEAFF. CDR3 DNA: TGTGCCAGTAGTATGTTGGGGGGGCTGGGCACTGAAGCTTTCTTT.

This sequence joins TRBV7-2 and TRBJ2-1; TRBD2 agrees at 9 bases. The germline V gene encodes CDR1 SGHTA and CDR2 FQGNSA. There are 15 residues in the CDR3. Trimming at V came to 4 bases and at J to 6 bases, leaving 7 bases not matched to a gene. The CDR3 region is CASSSRTSAGNEQFF. In DNA form, the CDR3 reads TGTGCCAGCAGCTCCCGGACTAGCGCCGGCAATGAGCAGTTCTTC.

Concerning this clone itself: An end of the junction differs from the germline gene, which may be a read error. The chain uses TRBV9 and TRBJ2-2; possibly TRBD1 for D (5 bases). Per germline, CDR1 SGDLS and CDR2 YYNGEE. The CDR3 consists of 14 residues. The CDR3 sequence is CAGSVGGATGELFF. As DNA, the CDR3 is TGTGCCGGCAGCGTTGGTGGGGCCACCGGGGAGCTGTTTTTT.

The chain employs TRBV28 and TRBJ2-3, with no clear D. Germline lookup yields CDR1 MDHEN and CDR2 SYDVKM. There are 16 residues in the CDR3. The germline V and J ends were trimmed by 3 bases and 3 bases, with 16 bases remaining between them. The CDR3 is CASSLGITRLTDTQYF. The DNA of the CDR3 is TGTGCCAGCAGTTTGGGGATCACAAGGCTGACAGATACGCAGTATTTT.

The J gene is TRBJ2-2, the V gene TRBV27, with a weak D call TRBD1 (6 bases). This CDR3 region has 15 residues. Germline lookup yields CDR1 MNHEY and CDR2 SMNVEV (reference sequence). Deletions cut 6 bases from V and 5 bases from J, with 16 bases between. CDR3: CASSSGVEGTGELFF. The DNA for the CDR3 is TGTGCCAGCAGCTCAGGGGTAGAGGGGACCGGGGAGCTGTTTTTT.

The J gene is TRBJ1-2, the V gene TRBV11-2, with D unresolved. The CDR3 is made up of 19 amino acids. V was clipped by 1 base and J by 4 bases, with 25 bases between them. Germline CDR1 and CDR2: SGHAT and FQNNGV. The CDR3 protein is CASSLARNLLRGSGYGYTF. The CDR3 DNA sequence: TGTGCCAGCAGCTTAGCCCGAAACCTGCTCCGGGGTTCCGGCTATGGCTACACCTTC.

The chain carries TRBV6-1 and TRBJ1-2; D gene unclear. The CDR3 runs 9 residues. The V gene's germline CDR1 is MNHNS and CDR2 SASEGT. V lost 8 bases and J lost 5, with 3 bases in between. The CDR3 loop reads CASHYGYTF. CDR3 in DNA: TGTGCCAGCCATTATGGCTACACCTTC.

The CDR3: CASSLVLAYHNEQFF. In DNA, the CDR3 is TGTGCCAGCAGCTTGGTACTAGCGTATCACAATGAGCAGTTCTTC. This chain joins TRBV5-5 and TRBJ2-1, with 7 positions matching TRBD2. With V trimmed by 0 bases and J by 5 bases, 5 bases remained unmatched. CDR3 length: 15 residues. In germline, CDR1 is SGHKS, CDR2 YYEKEE (reference sequence).

The chain employs TRBV7-9 and TRBJ2-7, with a tentative D call TRBD2 (7 bases). From germline, CDR1 is SEHNR and CDR2 FQNEAQ (reference sequence). Trimming shortened V by 4 bases and J by 6 bases, and 16 bases separated the two germline ends. The CDR3 has 14 residues. CDR3 in DNA: TGTGCCAGCAGCTCCGGGGGGCGGCCCTCCGAGCAGTACTTC. It is translated as CASSSGGRPSEQYF. Looking up the rest from reference TRBV7-9 and TRBJ2-7 gives the full variable domain: DTGVSQNPRHKITKRGQNVTFRCDPISEHNRLYWYRQTLGQGPEFLTYFQNEAQLEKSRLLSDRFSAERPKGSFSTLEIQRTEQGDSAMYLCASSSGGRPSEQYFGPGTRLTVT.

V gene TRBV2 combines with J gene TRBJ2-5; 9 bases fit TRBD1. The DNA matches TRBJ2-7 better at its end, which makes the J call doubtful. CDR1 and CDR2 from the germline V gene are SNHLY and FYNNEI. The CDR3 spans 16 residues. The CDR3 reads CASSEAGGQGSYEQYF. In nucleotides, the CDR3 is TGTGCCAGCAGTGAAGCGGGGGGACAGGGTTCCTACGAGCAGTACTTC.

The chain employs TRBV6-1 and TRBJ1-1; D might be TRBD1 (5 bases). Trimming took 4 bases from V and 5 from J, leaving 14 bases between them. The CDR3 spans 14 residues. The germline V gene has CDR1 MNHNS and CDR2 SASEGT. CDR3 DNA sequence: TGTGCCAGCAGTGGAAACGGGGGGACGACTGAAGCTTTCTTT. It translates to CASSGNGGTTEAFF.

This clone has only one observation. The chain is built from TRBV15 and TRBJ2-4; perhaps TRBD1 as D (6 bases). CDR1 is LNHNV, CDR2 YYDKDF, per germline (reference sequence). This CDR3 comprises 16 residues. The germline V and J ends were trimmed by 1 base and 7 bases, with 17 bases remaining between them. Here the CDR3 reads CATSRVATGPRNIQYF. CDR3 coding DNA: TGTGCCACCAGCAGAGTAGCGACAGGCCCGAGGAACATTCAGTACTTC. Full variable domain (remainder filled in from reference TRBV15 and TRBJ2-4): DAMVIQNPRYQVTQFGKPVTLSCSQTLNHNVMYWYQQKSSQAPKLLFHYYDKDFNNEADTPDNFQSRRPNTSFCFLDIRSPGLGDTAMYLCATSRVATGPRNIQYFGAGTRLSVL.

This chain links TRBV5-4 with TRBJ1-1; unclear D gene. Germline V gene lookup returns CDR1 SGHNT and CDR2 YYREEE (reference sequence). Between the trimmed V and J ends, which lost 0 bases and 0 bases, there was a span of 12 bases. This CDR3 has 16 amino acids. In nucleotides, the CDR3 is TGTGCCAGCAGCTTGGCCCGGGAGGTCGTGAACACTGAAGCTTTCTTT. Protein: CASSLAREVVNTEAFF.

The chain uses TRBV15 and TRBJ2-3; TRBD2 matches at 8 bases. From germline, CDR1 is LNHNV and CDR2 YYDKDF (reference sequence). Trimming cost V 1 base and J 6 bases; bases outside gene matches: 12. The CDR3 sequence is 17 residues long. The CDR3 nucleotides read TGTGCCACCAGCAGAGCTCTAGCGGGCCACTCGGAGGATACGCAGTATTTT. It specifies CATSRALAGHSEDTQYF.

As to this clone: Other nucleotide sequences in the sample specify the same CDR3. V is TRBV7-9 and J is TRBJ2-7; 9 nucleotides line up with TRBD1. The CDR3 contains 14 residues. Trimming took 5 bases from V and 2 from J; bases not matched to a gene: 4. The V gene's germline CDR1 is SEHNR and CDR2 FQNEAQ (reference sequence). The CDR3: CASSPRQGAYEQYF. CDR3 nucleotide sequence: TGTGCCAGCAGCCCGCGACAGGGGGCCTACGAGCAGTACTTC.

The chain employs TRBV27 and TRBJ2-7, with D possibly matching TRBD1 (6 bases). Trimming stripped 5 bases from V and 3 bases from J, with 14 bases between. The CDR3 length is 14 residues. The germline gives CDR1 MNHEY, CDR2 SMNVEV (reference sequence). The CDR3 DNA sequence: TGTGCCAGCAGTCTTACAGGGCTCTACTACGAGCAGTACTTC. Residues: CASSLTGLYYEQYF.

This chain joins TRBV28 and TRBJ2-5; D possibly corresponds to TRBD2 (7 bases). CDR3 length: 15 residues. Germline CDR1 and CDR2: MDHEN and SYDVKM. Trimming cost V 5 bases and J 8 bases, with 21 bases left between them. CDR3 residues: CASSQRGGYLETQYF. The DNA for the CDR3 is TGTGCCAGCAGTCAGAGGGGGGGGTATCTGGAAACCCAGTACTTC.

V is TRBV7-9 and J is TRBJ2-1; TRBD2 aligns across 7 bases. V was pared by 1 base and J by 3 bases, with 0 bases of the junction left unmatched. Looked up from germline, CDR1 is SEHNR and CDR2 is FQNEAQ (reference sequence). CDR3 size: 14 residues. The DNA for the CDR3 is TGTGCCAGCAGCTTAGGGACTAGCTACAATGAGCAGTTCTTC. Its protein product is CASSLGTSYNEQFF.